This T cell receptor (beta chain) was sequenced in a study of shared clonotypes between healthy human individuals. Naivety among CD8 cells was defined by CD45RO negativity and positive CCR7 selection, thereby excluding terminally differentiated effector memory CD45RA+ cells. As for this clone: Its target is unknown. The sample contains more than one DNA sequence encoding this CDR3.

General observations from the study: Apart from blood, nothing was sampled; tissue repertoires likely differ.

The J segment lost 4 bases and the V segment lost 3 bases, leaving 2 bases of the junction unmatched. The germline CDR1 and CDR2 sequences are SNHLY and FYNNEI. There are 13 residues in the CDR3. Data came from immunoSEQ multiplex PCR; TCRdb stores just in-frame clones and leaves some out. This repertoire shows about 2 million clones, roughly 94% found once; its top ten account for roughly 1%. The sequence came from a man younger than 35 in good health. The chain has TRBV2 and TRBJ2-7, with 8 bases fitting TRBD2. Specimen: naive CD8+ T cells sorted from blood. CDR3 nucleotide sequence: TGTGCCAGCAGTGAGGGCGGGAGGTACGAGCAGTACTTC. This translates into CASSEGGRYEQYF. Full variable domain (rest looked up from reference TRBV2 and TRBJ2-7): EPEVTQTPSHQVTQMGQEVILRCVPISNHLYFYWYRQILGQKVEFLVSFYNNEISEKSEIFDDQFSVERPDGSNFTLKIRSTKLEDSAMYFCASSEGGRYEQYFGPGTRLTVT.